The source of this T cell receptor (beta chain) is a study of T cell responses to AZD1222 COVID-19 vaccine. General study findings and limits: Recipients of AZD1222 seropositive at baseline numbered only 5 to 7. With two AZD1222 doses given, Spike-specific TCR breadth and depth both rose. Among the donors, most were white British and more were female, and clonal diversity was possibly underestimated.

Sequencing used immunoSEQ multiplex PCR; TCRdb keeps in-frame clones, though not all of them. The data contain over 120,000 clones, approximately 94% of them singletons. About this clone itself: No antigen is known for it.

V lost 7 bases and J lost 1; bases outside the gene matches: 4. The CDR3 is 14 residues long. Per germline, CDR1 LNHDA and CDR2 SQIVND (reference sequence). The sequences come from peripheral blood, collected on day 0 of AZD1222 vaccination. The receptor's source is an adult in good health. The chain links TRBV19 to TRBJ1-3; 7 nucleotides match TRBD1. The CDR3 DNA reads TGTGCCAGTACTACGGACAGGTCTGGAAACACCATATATTTT. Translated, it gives CASTTDRSGNTIYF.